This TCR beta chain appears in the sequencing data of a study of T cells expressing NK-cell markers. About the research overall: HCMV seropositivity marked most of the eight sequenced donors; one was seronegative.

Findings and caveats of the study: In about 6 donors, dominant CD3+CD56+NKG2C+ clonotypes ranked among the top 10 CD8+ clonotypes.

Germline CDR1 reads SGHRS; CDR2 reads YFSETQ. The CDR3 covers 12 residues. TCRdb reworked the 5' RACE reads into one entry per CDR3 protein, no DNA. The listing records about 150,000 distinct CDR3 sequences. To note about this clonotype: Its matching antigen is unknown.

Sequencing was performed on blood T cells: a sorted CD56 or NKG2C T cell subset, CD4+ or CD8+ T cells, or bulk PBMC T cells (not recorded which). V usage is TRBV5-1 and J usage is TRBJ2-1. The receptor was isolated from a woman aged 45-60 years in good health. The CDR3 spells CASSTTSNEQFF.